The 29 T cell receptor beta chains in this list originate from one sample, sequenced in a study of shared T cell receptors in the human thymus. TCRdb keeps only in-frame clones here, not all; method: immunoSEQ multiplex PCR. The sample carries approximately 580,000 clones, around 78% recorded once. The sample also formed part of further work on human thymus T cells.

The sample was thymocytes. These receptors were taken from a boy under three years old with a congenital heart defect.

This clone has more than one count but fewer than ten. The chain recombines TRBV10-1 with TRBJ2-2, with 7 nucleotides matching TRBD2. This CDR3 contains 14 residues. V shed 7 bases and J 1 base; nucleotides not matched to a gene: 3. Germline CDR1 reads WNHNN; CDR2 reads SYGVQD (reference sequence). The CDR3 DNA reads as TGCGCCAGCACGACTAGCCGGAACACCGGGGAGCTGTTTTTT. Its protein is CASTTSRNTGELFF.

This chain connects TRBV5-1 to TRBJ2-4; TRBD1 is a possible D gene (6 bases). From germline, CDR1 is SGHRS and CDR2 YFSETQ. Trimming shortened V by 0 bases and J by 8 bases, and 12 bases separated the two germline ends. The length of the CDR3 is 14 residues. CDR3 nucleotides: TGCGCCAGCAGCTTGGGGCAGGGGAGAGACATTCAGTACTTC. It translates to CASSLGQGRDIQYF.

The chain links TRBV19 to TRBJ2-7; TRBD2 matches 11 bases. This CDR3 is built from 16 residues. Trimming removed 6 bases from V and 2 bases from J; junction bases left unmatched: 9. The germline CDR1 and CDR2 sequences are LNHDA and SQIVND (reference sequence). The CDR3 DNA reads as TGTGCCAGTAGCCCTGGACTAGCGGGCCAGACCTACGAGCAGTACTTC. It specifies CASSPGLAGQTYEQYF. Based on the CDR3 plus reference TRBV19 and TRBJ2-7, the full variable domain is DGGITQSPKYLFRKEGQNVTLSCEQNLNHDAMYWYRQDPGQGLRLIYYSQIVNDFQKGDIAEGYSVSREKKESFPLTVTSAQKNPTAFYLCASSPGLAGQTYEQYFGPGTRLTVT.

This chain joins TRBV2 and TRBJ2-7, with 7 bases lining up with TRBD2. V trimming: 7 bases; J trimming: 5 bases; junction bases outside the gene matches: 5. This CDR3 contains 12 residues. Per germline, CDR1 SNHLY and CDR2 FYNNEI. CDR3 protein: CASTTSDNEQYF. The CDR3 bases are TGTGCCAGCACCACTAGCGACAACGAGCAGTACTTC.

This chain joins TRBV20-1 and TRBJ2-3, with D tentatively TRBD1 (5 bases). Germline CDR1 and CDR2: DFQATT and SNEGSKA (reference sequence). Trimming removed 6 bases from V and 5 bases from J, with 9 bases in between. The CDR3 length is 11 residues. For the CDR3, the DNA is TGCAGTGCGTCTACAGGAGATACGCAGTATTTT. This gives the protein CSASTGDTQYF.

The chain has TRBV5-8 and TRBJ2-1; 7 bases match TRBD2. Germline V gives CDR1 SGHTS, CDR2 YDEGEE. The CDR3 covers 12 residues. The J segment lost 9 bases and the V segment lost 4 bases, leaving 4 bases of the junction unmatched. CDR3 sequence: CASSQAGFEQFF. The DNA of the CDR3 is TGTGCCAGCAGCCAAGCGGGGTTTGAGCAGTTCTTC. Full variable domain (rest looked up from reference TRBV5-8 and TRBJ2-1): EAGVTQSPTHLIKTRGQQATLRCSPISGHTSVYWYQQALGLGLQFLLWYDEGEERNRGNFPPRFSGRQFPNYSSELNVNALELEDSALYLCASSQAGFEQFFGPGTRLTVL.

The CDR3, as DNA: TGTGCCAGCAGTGAAAGGGGGGGGGACGGGGAGCTGTTTTTT. This gives the protein CASSERGGDGELFF. The gene calls are TRBV25-1 and TRBJ2-2; D may be TRBD2 (7 bases). Germline assignment: CDR1 MGHDK and CDR2 SYGVNS. The CDR3 runs to 14 residues. V gave up 2 bases and J gave up 7 bases, with 11 bases separating them. Full variable domain (missing parts from reference TRBV25-1 and TRBJ2-2): EADIYQTPRYLVIGTGKKITLECSQTMGHDKMYWYQQDPGMELHLIHYSYGVNSTEKGDLSSESTVSRIRTEHFPLTLESARPSHTSQYLCASSERGGDGELFFGEGSRLTVL.

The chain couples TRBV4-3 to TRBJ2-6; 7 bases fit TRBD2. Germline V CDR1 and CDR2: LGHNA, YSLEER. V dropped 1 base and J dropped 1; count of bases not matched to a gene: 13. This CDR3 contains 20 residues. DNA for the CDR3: TGCGCCAGCAGCCAAGTCCCCACTAGCGCTTTACTGTCTGGGGCCAACGTCCTGACTTTC. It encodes CASSQVPTSALLSGANVLTF.

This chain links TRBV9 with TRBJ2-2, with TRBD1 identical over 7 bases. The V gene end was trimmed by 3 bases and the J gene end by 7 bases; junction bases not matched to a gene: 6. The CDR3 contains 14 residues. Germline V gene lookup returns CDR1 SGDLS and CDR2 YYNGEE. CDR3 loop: CASSGDRVGGELFF. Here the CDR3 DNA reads TGTGCCAGCAGCGGAGACAGGGTTGGCGGGGAGCTGTTTTTT.

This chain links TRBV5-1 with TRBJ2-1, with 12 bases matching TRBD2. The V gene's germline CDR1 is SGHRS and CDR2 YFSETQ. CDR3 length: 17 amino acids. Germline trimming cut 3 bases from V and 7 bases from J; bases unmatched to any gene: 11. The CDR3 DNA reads TGCGCCAGCAGCTGGGGAAATTCTAGCGGGAGGGCGAATGAGCAGTTCTTC. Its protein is CASSWGNSSGRANEQFF.

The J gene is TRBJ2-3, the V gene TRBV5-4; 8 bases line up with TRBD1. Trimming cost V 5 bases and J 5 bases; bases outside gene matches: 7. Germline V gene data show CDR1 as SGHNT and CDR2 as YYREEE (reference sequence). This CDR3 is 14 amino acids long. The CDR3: CASRPGTGQDTQYF. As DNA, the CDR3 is TGTGCCAGCAGGCCCGGGACAGGACAAGATACGCAGTATTTT.

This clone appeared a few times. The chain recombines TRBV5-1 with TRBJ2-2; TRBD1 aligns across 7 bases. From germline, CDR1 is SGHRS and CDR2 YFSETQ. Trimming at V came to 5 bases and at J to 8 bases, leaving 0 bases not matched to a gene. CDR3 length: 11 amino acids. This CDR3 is CASRGQGELFF. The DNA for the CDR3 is TGCGCCAGCAGGGGACAGGGGGAGCTGTTTTTT.

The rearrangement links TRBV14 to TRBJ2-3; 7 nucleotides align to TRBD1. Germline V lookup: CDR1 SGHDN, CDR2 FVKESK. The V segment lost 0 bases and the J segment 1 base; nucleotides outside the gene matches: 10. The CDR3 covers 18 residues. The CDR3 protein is CASSQDRAITGGTDTQYF. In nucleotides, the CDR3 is TGTGCCAGCAGCCAAGATAGGGCAATAACAGGGGGCACAGATACGCAGTATTTT.

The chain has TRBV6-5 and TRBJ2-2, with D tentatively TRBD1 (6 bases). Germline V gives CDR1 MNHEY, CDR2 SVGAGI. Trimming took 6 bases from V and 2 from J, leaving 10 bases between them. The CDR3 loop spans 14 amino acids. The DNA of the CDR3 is TGTGCCAGCAGAGTACAGGGAAACACCGGGGAGCTGTTTTTT. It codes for CASRVQGNTGELFF.

The CDR3 bases are TGTGCCAGCAGCCAAGGGACAGGGGTAAAAGACGAGCAGTACTTC. This codes for CASSQGTGVKDEQYF. The chain employs TRBV14 and TRBJ2-7; 9 bases line up with TRBD1. Germline V CDR1 and CDR2: SGHDN, FVKESK. This CDR3 is 15 amino acids long. V was clipped by 1 base and J by 5 bases; unmatched bases: 6.

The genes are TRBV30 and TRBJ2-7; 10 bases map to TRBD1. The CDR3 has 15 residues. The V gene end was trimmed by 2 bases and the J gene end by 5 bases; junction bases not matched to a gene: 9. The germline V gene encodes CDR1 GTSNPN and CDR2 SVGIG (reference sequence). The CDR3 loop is CAWSSPGQGSHEQYF. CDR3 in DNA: TGTGCCTGGAGTTCTCCGGGACAGGGGAGCCACGAGCAGTACTTC.

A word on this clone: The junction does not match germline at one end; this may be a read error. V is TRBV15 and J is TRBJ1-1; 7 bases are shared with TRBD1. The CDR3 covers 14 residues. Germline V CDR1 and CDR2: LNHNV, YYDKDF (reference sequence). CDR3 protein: CAPSRQGQNTEAFF. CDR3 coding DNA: TGTGCCCCCAGCCGACAGGGCCAGAACACTGAAGCTTTCTTT. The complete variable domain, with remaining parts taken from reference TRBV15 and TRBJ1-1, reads DAMVIQNPRYQVTQFGKPVTLSCSQTLNHNVMYWYQQKSSQAPKLLFHYYDKDFNNEADTPDNFQSRRPNTSFCFLDIRSPGLGDTAMYLCAPSRQGQNTEAFFGQGTRLTVV.

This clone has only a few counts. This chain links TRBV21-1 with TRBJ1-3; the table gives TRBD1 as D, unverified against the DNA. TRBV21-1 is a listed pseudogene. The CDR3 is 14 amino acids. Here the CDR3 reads CASSSTKNGNTIYF. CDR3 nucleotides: TGTGCCAGCAGCAGCACAAAGAATGGAAACACCATATATTTT.

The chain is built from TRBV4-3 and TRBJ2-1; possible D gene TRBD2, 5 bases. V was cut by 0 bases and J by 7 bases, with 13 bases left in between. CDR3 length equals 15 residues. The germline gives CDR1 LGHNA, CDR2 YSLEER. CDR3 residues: CASSQDGFRENEQFF. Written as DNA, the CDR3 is TGCGCCAGCAGCCAAGATGGGTTTAGGGAGAATGAGCAGTTCTTC.

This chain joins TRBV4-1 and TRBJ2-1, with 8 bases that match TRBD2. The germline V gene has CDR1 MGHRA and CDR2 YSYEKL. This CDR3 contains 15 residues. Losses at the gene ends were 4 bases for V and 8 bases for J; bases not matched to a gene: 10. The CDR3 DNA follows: TGCGCCAGCAGCCCCGGGACTAGAGAACGGGATGAGCAGTTCTTC. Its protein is CASSPGTRERDEQFF.

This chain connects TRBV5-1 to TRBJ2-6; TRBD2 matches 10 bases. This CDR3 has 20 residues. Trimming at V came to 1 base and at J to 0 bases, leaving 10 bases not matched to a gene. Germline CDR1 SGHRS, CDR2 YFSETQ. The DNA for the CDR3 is TGCGCCAGCAGCTTGAATTTTAGTAGCGGGAGGATCTCTGGGGCCAACGTCCTGACTTTC. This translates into CASSLNFSSGRISGANVLTF.

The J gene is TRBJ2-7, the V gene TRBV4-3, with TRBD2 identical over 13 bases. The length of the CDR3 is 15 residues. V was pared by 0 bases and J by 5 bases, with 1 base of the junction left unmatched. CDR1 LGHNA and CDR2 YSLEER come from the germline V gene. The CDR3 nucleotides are TGCGCCAGCAGCCAAGATACTAGCGGGGGGGACGAGCAGTACTTC. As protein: CASSQDTSGGDEQYF.

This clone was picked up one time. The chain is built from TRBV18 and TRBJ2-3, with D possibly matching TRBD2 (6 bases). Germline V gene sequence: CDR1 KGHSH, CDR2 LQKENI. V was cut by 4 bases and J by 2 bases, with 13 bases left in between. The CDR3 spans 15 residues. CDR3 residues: CASSHGVAVTDTQYF. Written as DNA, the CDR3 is TGTGCCAGCTCACACGGGGTAGCGGTCACAGATACGCAGTATTTT.

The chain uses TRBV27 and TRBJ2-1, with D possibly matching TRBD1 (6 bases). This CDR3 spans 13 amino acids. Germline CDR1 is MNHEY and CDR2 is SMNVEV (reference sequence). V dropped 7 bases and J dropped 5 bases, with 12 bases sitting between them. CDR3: CASTSWTDNEQFF. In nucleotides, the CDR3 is TGTGCCAGCACCTCCTGGACAGACAATGAGCAGTTCTTC.

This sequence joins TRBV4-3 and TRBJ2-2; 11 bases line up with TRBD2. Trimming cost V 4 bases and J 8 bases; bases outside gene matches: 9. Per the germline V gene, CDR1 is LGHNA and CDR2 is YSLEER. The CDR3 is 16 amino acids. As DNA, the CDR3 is TGCGCCAGCAGCCTTAGCGGGAGGGCCGATACGGGGGAGCTGTTTTTT. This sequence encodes CASSLSGRADTGELFF.

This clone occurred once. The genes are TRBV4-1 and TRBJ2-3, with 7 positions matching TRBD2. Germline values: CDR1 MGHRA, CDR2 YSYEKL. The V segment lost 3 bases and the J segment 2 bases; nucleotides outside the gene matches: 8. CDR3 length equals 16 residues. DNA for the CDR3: TGCGCCAGCAGCCACGAGGGAGGGATCGCCACAGATACGCAGTATTTT. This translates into CASSHEGGIATDTQYF.

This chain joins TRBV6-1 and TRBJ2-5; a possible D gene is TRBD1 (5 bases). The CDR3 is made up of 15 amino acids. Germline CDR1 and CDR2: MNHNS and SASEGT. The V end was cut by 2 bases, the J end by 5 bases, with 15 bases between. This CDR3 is CASSEPRVKGETQYF. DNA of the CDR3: TGTGCCAGCAGTGAACCCCGGGTCAAGGGGGAGACCCAGTACTTC.

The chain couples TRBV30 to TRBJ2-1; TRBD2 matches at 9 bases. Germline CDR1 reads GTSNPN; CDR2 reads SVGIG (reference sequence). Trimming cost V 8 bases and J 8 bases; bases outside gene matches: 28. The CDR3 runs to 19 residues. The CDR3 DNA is TGTGCCATGGCGGTTGGGCGTAGCGGGAGCCCCACGGTTCTTGATGAGCAGTTCTTC. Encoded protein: CAMAVGRSGSPTVLDEQFF.

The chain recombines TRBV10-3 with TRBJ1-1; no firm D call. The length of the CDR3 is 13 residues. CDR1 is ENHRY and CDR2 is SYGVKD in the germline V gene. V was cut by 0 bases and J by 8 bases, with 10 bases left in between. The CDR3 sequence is CAISESVATEAFF. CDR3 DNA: TGTGCCATCAGTGAGTCGGTGGCCACAGAAGCTTTCTTT.